Listed below are T cell receptor beta chains from one sample, sequenced in a study of beta chain features in type 1 diabetes. Repertoires were generated with immunoSEQ multiplex PCR, while TCRdb's copy carries only in-frame clones and drops some. The sample contains 40,000 to 55,000 clones, approximately 43% of which appear only once. Sequencing was done on a sample of stem cell memory CD4+ T cells from blood. The source of these receptors is a man younger than 40 with type 1 diabetes. The CDR3 runs from the conserved cysteine through the conserved F or W. Fields, in order: clone size, D gene, J gene, V gene, CDR3 DNA, CDR3 protein. The D gene is left open where the match is weak. Rows may omit the clone size; those that give it use once, few, many or a size class.

size: -; D: TRBD2; J: TRBJ2-2; V: TRBV5-1; DNA: TGCGCCAGCAGCTTGGGTGCGGGAGACCCCACCGGGGAGCTGTTTTTT; CDR3: CASSLGAGDPTGELFF
size: -; D: TRBD1; J: TRBJ2-2; V: TRBV9; DNA: TGTGCCAGCAGCTTGCGACAGGGAAGCGGGGAGCTGTTTTTT; CDR3: CASSLRQGSGELFF
size: few; D: -; J: TRBJ2-2; V: TRBV5-4; DNA: TGTGCCAGCAGCGGCGGGGTGAACACCGGGGAGCTGTTTTTT; CDR3: CASSGGVNTGELFF
size: -; D: -; J: TRBJ2-1; V: TRBV18; DNA: TGTGCCAGCTCAATAACCCGGACTGGTTACAATGAGCAGTTCTTC; CDR3: CASSITRTGYNEQFF
size: -; D: TRBD1; J: TRBJ2-1; V: TRBV10-3; DNA: TGTGCCATCAGTGGCTACAGGGGGCAGACGGACTACAATGAGCAGTTCTTC; CDR3: CAISGYRGQTDYNEQFF
size: once; D: -; J: TRBJ2-7; V: TRBV6-1; DNA: TGTGCCAGCACCAGAACCAGGGTCGGATACGAGCAGTACTTC; CDR3: CASTRTRVGYEQYF
size: few; D: -; J: TRBJ2-1; V: TRBV18; DNA: TGTGCCAGCTCACCACCGGGAAGAGGGGGTTACAATGAGCAGTTCTTC; CDR3: CASSPPGRGGYNEQFF
size: once; D: -; J: TRBJ2-1; V: TRBV27; DNA: TGTGCCAGCAGTTTTCCCCCTCCCAATGAGCAGTTCTTC; CDR3: CASSFPPPNEQFF
size: -; D: TRBD2; J: TRBJ2-7; V: TRBV28; DNA: TGTGCCAGCAGTTTTTTCTCGATCAACGGGGTGGCTAGCGGGTTCCGATCCTACGAGCAGTACTTC; CDR3: CASSFFSINGVASGFRSYEQYF
size: -; D: TRBD2; J: TRBJ2-7; V: TRBV7-8; DNA: TGTGCCAGCAGCCAAATTATAGCGGGAGGGCCCTACGAGCAGTACTTC; CDR3: CASSQIIAGGPYEQYF
size: -; D: -; J: TRBJ2-3; V: TRBV4-2; DNA: TGTGCCAGCAGCCAAGTCGGTCGGAGCACAGATACGCAGTATTTT; CDR3: CASSQVGRSTDTQYF
size: few; D: TRBD2; J: TRBJ2-3; V: TRBV7-2; DNA: TGTGCCAGCAGCTTATTACGCCCTAGCGGGAGTCTGGCAGATACGCAGTATTTT; CDR3: CASSLLRPSGSLADTQYF
size: -; D: TRBD2; J: TRBJ2-7; V: TRBV29-1; DNA: TGCAGCGTTGCAAGTATAGCGGGAGGATCCCCCAACGAGCAGTACTTC; CDR3: CSVASIAGGSPNEQYF
size: -; D: TRBD2; J: TRBJ2-3; V: TRBV7-9; DNA: TGTGCCAGCAGCTTAGCGGTCGGTAGCGGGAGAGGGTCAGATACGCAGTATTTT; CDR3: CASSLAVGSGRGSDTQYF